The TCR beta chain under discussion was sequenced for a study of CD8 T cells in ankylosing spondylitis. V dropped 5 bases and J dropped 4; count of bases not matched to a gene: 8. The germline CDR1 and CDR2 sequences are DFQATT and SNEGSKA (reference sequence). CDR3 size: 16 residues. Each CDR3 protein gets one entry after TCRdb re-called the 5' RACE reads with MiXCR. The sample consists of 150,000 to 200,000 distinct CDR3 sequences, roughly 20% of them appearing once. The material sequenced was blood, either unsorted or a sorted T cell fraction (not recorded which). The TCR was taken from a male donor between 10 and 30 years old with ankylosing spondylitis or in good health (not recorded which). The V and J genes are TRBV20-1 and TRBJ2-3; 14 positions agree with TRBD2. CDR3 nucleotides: TGCAGTGCTGCCTGGACTAGCGGGAGGAGATCAGATACGCAGTATTTT. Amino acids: CSAAWTSGRRSDTQYF.